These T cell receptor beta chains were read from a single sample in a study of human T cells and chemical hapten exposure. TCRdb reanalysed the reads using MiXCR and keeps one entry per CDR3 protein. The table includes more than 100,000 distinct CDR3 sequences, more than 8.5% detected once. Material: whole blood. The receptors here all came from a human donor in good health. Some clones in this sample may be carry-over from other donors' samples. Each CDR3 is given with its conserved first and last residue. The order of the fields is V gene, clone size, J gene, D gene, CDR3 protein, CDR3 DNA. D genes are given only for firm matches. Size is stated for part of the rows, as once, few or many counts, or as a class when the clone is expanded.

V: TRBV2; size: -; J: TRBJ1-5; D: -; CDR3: CASSEVGTDYSNQPQHF; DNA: TGTGCCAGCAGTGAAGTGGGGACGGATTATAGCAATCAGCCCCAGCATTTT
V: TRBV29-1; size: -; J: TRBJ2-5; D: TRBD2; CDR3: CSVDGLAGGNQETQYF; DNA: TGCAGCGTTGATGGCCTAGCGGGGGGAAACCAAGAGACCCAGTACTTC
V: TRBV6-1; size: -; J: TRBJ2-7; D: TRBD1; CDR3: CASSEEGSGTGKIYEQYF; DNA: TGTGCCAGCAGTGAAGAGGGTTCCGGGACAGGGAAAATCTACGAGCAGTACTTC
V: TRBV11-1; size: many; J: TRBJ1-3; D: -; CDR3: CASSLSRTALSGNTIYF; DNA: TGTGCCAGCAGCTTGAGCCGGACAGCTCTATCTGGAAACACCATATATTTT
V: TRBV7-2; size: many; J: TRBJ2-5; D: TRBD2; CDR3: CASSLEGLAELQETQYF; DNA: TGTGCCAGCAGCTTAGAGGGACTAGCAGAGCTCCAAGAGACCCAGTACTTC
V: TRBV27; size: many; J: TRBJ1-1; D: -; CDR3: CASSGTWNTEAFF; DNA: TGTGCCAGCAGTGGGACATGGAACACTGAAGCTTTCTTT
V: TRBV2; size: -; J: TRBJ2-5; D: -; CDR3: CASGSQETQYF; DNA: TGTGCCAGCGGGTCCCAAGAGACCCAGTACTTC
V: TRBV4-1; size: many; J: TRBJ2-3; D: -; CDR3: CASSQPGGIDTQYF; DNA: TGCGCCAGCAGCCAACCAGGAGGGATAGATACGCAGTATTTT
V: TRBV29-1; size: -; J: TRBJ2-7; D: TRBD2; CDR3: CSVGGGFYEQYF; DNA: TGCAGCGTTGGCGGGGGGTTCTACGAGCAGTACTTC
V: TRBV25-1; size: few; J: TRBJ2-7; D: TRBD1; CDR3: CASRGTGLFEQYF; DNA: TGTGCCAGCAGAGGGACAGGGTTGTTCGAGCAGTACTTC
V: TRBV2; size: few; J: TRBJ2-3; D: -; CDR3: CASSAIGGASTDTQYF; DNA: TGTGCCAGCAGTGCGATAGGCGGGGCAAGCACAGATACGCAGTATTTT
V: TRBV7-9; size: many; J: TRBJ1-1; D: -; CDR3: CASSLVGETEAFF; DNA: TGTGCCAGCAGCTTAGTTGGGGAAACTGAAGCTTTCTTT
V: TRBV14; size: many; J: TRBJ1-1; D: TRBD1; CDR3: CASSHWTGANTEAFF; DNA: TGTGCCAGCAGCCATTGGACAGGGGCGAACACTGAAGCTTTCTTT
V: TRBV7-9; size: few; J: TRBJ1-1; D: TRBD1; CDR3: CASSSATQGADTEAFF; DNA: TGTGCCAGCAGCTCCGCAACACAGGGGGCCGACACTGAAGCTTTCTTT
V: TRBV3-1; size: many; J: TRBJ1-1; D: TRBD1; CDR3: CASSQTGTGKDTEAFF; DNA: TGTGCCAGCAGCCAAACCGGGACAGGGAAGGACACTGAAGCTTTCTTT
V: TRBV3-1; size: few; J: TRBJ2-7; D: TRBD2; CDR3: CASSLRVKDRGLAEAYEQYF; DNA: TGTGCCAGCAGCCTCCGAGTAAAGGACAGGGGACTAGCGGAAGCCTACGAGCAGTACTTC
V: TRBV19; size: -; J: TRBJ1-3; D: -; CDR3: CASSMSFTASGNTIYF; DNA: TGTGCCAGTAGTATGTCCTTTACAGCTTCTGGAAACACCATATATTTT
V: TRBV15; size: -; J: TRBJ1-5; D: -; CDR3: CATSGSGFSNQPQHF; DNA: TGTGCCACCAGCGGGAGCGGGTTTAGCAATCAGCCCCAGCATTTT